This T cell receptor (beta chain) was recovered during a study of control samples from healthy donors and cancer patients. Trimming removed 5 bases from V and 2 bases from J, with 13 bases in between. The CDR3 runs to 13 residues. Germline V lookup: CDR1 SQVTM, CDR2 ANQGSEA. Data came from immunoSEQ multiplex PCR; TCRdb stores just in-frame clones and leaves some out. This sample carries over 150,000 clones, 85% to 95% of them seen once, and the ten largest clones take approximately 6%. V usage is TRBV29-1 and J usage is TRBJ2-7, with D perhaps matching TRBD1 (5 bases). Sequencing input: blood. The receptor was isolated from a middle-aged man in good health. CDR3 nucleotides: TGCAGCGTTTACAGTCAGGGCCCCTACGAGCAGTACTTC. This translates into CSVYSQGPYEQYF.